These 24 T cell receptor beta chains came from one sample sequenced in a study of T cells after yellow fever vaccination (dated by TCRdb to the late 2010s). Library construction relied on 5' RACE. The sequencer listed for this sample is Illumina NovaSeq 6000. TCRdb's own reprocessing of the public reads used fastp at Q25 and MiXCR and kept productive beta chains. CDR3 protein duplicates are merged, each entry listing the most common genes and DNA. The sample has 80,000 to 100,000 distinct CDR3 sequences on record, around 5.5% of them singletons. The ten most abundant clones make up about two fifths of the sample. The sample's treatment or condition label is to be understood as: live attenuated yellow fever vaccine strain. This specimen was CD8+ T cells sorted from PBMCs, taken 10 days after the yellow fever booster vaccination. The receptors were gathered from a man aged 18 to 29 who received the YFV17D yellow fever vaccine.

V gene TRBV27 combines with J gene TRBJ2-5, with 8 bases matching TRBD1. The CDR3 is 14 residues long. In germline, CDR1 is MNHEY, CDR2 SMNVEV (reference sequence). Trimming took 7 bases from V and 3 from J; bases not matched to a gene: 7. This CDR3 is CASMNRGKKETQYF. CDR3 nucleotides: TGTGCCAGCATGAACAGGGGGAAAAAAGAGACCCAGTACTTC.

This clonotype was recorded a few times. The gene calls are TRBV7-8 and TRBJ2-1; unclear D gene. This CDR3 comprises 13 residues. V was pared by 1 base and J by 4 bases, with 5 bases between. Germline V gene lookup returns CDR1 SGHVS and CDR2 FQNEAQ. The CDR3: CASSLVGYNEQFF. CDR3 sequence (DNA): TGTGCCAGCAGCTTAGTTGGGTACAATGAGCAGTTCTTC.

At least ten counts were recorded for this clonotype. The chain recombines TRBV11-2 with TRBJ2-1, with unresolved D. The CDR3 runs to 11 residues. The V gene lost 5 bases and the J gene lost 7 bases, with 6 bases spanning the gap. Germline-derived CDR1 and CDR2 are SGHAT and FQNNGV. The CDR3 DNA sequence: TGTGCCAGCAGCCGCATGAATGAGCAGTTCTTC. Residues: CASSRMNEQFF.

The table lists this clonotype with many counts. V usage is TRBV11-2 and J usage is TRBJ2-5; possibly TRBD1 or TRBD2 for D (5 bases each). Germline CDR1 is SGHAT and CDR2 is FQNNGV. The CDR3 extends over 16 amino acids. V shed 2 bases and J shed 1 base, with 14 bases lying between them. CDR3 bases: TGTGCCAGCAGCTTACCGGGACCGAGTCTCCAAGAGACCCAGTACTTC. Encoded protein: CASSLPGPSLQETQYF.

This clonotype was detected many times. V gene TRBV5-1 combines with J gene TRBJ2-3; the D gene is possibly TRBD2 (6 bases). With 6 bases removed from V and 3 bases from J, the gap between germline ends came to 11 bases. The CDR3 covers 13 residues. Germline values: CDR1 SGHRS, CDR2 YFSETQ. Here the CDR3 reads CASTHRGTDTQYF. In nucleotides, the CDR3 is TGCGCCAGCACCCACCGGGGGACAGATACGCAGTATTTT. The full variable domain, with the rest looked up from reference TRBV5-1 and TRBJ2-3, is KAGVTQTPRYLIKTRGQQVTLSCSPISGHRSVSWYQQTPGQGLQFLFEYFSETQRNKGNFPGRFSGRQFSNSRSEMNVSTLELGDSALYLCASTHRGTDTQYFGPGTRLTVL.

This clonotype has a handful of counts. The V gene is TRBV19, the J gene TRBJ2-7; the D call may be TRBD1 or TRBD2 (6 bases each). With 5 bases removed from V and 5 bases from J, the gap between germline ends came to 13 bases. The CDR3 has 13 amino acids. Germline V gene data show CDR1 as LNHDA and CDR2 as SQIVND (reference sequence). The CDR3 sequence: CASSWGAGNEQYF. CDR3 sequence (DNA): TGTGCCAGTAGTTGGGGGGCCGGTAACGAGCAGTACTTC.

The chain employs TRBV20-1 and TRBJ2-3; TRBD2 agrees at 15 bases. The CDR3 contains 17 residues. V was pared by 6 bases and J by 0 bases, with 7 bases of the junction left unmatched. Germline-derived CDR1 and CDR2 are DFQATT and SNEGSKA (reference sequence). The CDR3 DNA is TGCAGTGCCCCCGGGACTAGCGGGGGGTTTAGCACAGATACGCAGTATTTT. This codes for CSAPGTSGGFSTDTQYF.

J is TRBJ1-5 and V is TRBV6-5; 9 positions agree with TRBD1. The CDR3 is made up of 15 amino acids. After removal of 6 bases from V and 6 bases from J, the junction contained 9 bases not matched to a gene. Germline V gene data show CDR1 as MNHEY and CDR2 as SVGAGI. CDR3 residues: CASSPEQGAAQPQHF. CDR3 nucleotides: TGTGCCAGCAGCCCCGAACAGGGGGCCGCTCAGCCCCAGCATTTT.

The CDR3 sequence: CAWSVINTEAFF. The CDR3 DNA reads TGTGCCTGGAGTGTAATAAACACTGAAGCTTTCTTT. The genes are TRBV30 and TRBJ1-1, with D unclear. From germline, CDR1 is GTSNPN and CDR2 SVGIG (reference sequence). The CDR3 runs to 12 residues. Trimming cost V 0 bases and J 2 bases, with 4 bases left between them.

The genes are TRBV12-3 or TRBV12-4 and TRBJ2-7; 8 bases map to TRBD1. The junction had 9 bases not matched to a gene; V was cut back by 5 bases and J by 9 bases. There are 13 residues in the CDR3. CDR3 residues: CASSPDRDVGQYV. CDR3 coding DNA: TGTGCCAGCAGTCCGGACAGGGACGTTGGGCAGTACGTC.

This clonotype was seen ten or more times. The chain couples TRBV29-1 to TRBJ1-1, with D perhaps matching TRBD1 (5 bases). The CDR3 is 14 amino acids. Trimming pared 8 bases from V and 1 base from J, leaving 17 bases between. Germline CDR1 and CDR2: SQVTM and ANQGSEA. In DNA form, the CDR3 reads TGCAGCCCCATTGGCAGCAGGGAGAACACTGAAGCTTTCTTT. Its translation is CSPIGSRENTEAFF.

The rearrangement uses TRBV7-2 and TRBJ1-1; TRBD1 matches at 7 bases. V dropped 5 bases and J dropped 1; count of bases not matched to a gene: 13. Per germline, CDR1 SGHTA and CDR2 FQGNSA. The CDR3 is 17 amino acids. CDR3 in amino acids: CASSLRSWTGQNTEAFF. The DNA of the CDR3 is TGTGCCAGCAGCCTTCGGTCCTGGACAGGCCAGAACACTGAAGCTTTCTTT.

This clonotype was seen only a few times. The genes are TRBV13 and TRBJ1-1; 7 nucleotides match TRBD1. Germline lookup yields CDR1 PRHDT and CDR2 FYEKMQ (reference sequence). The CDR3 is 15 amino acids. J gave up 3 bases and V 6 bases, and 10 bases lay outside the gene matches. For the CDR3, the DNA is TGTGCCAGCAGATGGAAGGGGGCCTTTGACACTGAAGCTTTCTTT. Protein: CASRWKGAFDTEAFF.

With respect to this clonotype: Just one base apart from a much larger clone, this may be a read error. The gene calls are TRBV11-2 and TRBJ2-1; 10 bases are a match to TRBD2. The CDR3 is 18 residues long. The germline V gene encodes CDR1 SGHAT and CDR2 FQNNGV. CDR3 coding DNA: TGTGCCAGCAGCGCCCGGCCCATAGCGGGGGGCCTCAACAAAGAGCAGTTCTTC. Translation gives CASSARPIAGGLNKEQFF. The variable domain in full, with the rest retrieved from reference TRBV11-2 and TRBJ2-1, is EAGVAQSPRYKIIEKRQSVAFWCNPISGHATLYWYQQILGQGPKLLIQFQNNGVVDDSQLPKDRFSAERLKGVDSTLKIQPAKLEDSAVYLCASSARPIAGGLNKEQFFGPGTRLTVL.

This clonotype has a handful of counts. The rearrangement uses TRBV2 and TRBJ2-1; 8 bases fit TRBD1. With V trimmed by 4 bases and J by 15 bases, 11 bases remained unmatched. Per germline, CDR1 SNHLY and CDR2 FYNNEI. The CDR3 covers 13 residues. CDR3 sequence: CASSGELGQGTFF. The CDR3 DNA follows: TGTGCCAGCAGTGGAGAATTAGGACAGGGTACGTTCTTC.

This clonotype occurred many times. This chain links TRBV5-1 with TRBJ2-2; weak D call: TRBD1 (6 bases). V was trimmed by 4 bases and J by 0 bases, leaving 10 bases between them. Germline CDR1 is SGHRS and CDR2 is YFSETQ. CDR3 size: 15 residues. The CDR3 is CASSTGTSNTGELFF. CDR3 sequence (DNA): TGCGCCAGCAGCACAGGGACATCGAACACCGGGGAGCTGTTTTTT. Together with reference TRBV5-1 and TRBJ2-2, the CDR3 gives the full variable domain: KAGVTQTPRYLIKTRGQQVTLSCSPISGHRSVSWYQQTPGQGLQFLFEYFSETQRNKGNFPGRFSGRQFSNSRSEMNVSTLELGDSALYLCASSTGTSNTGELFFGEGSRLTVL.

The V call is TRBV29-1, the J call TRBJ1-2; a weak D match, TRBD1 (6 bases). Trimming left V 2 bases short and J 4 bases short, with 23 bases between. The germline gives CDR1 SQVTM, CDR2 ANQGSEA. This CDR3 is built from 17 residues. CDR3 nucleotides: TGCAGCGTTGAAAGGAGACAACACGGACAAGGGGGCTATGGCTACACCTTC. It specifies CSVERRQHGQGGYGYTF.

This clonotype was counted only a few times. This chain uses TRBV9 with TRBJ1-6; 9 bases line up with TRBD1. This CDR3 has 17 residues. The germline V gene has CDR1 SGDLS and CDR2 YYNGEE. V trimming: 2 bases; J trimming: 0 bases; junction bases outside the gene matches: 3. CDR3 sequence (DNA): TGTGCCAGCAGCGTTGACAGGGGGAGCTCCTATAATTCACCCCTCCACTTT. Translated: CASSVDRGSSYNSPLHF.

CDR3 coding DNA: TGTGCCAGCAGTTCAGTAGGATTGCTAGCGGGGGAGAGGGAGCTGTTTTTT. Its protein is CASSSVGLLAGERELFF. The chain links TRBV28 to TRBJ2-2, with 10 nucleotides matching TRBD2. The length of the CDR3 is 17 residues. After removal of 4 bases from V and 9 bases from J, the junction contained 14 bases not matched to a gene. The germline gives CDR1 MDHEN, CDR2 SYDVKM. Full variable domain (missing parts from reference TRBV28 and TRBJ2-2): DVKVTQSSRYLVKRTGEKVFLECVQDMDHENMFWYRQDPGLGLRLIYFSYDVKMKEKGDIPEGYSVSREKKERFSLILESASTNQTSMYLCASSSVGLLAGERELFFGEGSRLTVL.

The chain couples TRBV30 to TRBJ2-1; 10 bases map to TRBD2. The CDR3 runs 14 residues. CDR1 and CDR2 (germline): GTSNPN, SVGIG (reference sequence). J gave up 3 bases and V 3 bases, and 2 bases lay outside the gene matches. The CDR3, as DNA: TGTGCCTGGAGAGGACTAGCGGACTACAATGAGCAGTTCTTC. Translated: CAWRGLADYNEQFF.

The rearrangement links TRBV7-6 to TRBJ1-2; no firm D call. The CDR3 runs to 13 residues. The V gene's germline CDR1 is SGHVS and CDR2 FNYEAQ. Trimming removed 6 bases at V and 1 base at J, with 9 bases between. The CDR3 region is CASSLRFNYGYTF. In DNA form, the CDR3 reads TGTGCCAGCAGTCTGAGATTTAACTATGGCTACACCTTC.

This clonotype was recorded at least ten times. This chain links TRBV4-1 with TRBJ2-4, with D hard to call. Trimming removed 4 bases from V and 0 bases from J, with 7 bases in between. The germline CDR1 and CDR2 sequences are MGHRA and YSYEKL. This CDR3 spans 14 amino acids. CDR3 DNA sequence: TGCGCCAGCAGCCCAACATTAGCCAAAAACATTCAGTACTTC. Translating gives CASSPTLAKNIQYF.

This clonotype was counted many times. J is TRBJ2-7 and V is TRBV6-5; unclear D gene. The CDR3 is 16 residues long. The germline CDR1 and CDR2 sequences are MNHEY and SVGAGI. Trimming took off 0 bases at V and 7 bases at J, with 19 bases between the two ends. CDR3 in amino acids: CASSYSPRTVVTEQYF. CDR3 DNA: TGTGCCAGCAGTTACTCGCCCCGGACGGTGGTTACGGAGCAGTACTTC.

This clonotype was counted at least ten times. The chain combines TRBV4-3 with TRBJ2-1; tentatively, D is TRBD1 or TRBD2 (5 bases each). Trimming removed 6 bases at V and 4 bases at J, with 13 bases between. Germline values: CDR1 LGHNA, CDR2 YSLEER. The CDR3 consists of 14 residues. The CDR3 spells CASSGGGLYNEQFF. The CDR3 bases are TGCGCCAGCAGTGGTGGGGGTCTGTACAATGAGCAGTTCTTC.